These T cell receptor beta chains were read from a single sample in a study of blood T cell repertoires in COVID-19. The method was immunoSEQ multiplex PCR; TCRdb's version includes in-frame clones alone and lacks a portion of them. The sample shows some 99,000 clones, around four fifths of them seen only once. Sequenced sample: peripheral blood. These receptors originate from a woman in her sixties or seventies with acute or convalescent COVID-19. CDR3s include the opening cysteine and the closing phenylalanine or tryptophan.

v_gene: TRBV19
CDR3aa: CASRETGGYAKVYEQYF

v_gene: TRBV27
CDR3aa: CASSLYGLNTEAFF

v_gene: TRBV5-1
CDR3aa: CASSLAVNTEAFF

v_gene: TRBV27
CDR3aa: CASSLSPRAIPGHYGYTF

v_gene: TRBV11-2
CDR3aa: CASSLGTSGGLTDTQYF

v_gene: TRBV4-3
CDR3aa: CASSLEGASGETQYF

v_gene: TRBV5-1
CDR3aa: CASSLGRIETQYF

v_gene: TRBV28
CDR3aa: CASSFRAGGGPGYEQYF

v_gene: TRBV3-1/TRBV3-2
CDR3aa: CASSTLAETQYF

v_gene: TRBV18
CDR3aa: CASSPPSRGGGDGYTF

v_gene: TRBV3-1/TRBV3-2
CDR3aa: CASSQVNQETQYF

v_gene: TRBV10-2
CDR3aa: CASSEQFGLNYGYTF

v_gene: TRBV7-2
CDR3aa: CASSLGADRVNGYTF

v_gene: TRBV28
CDR3aa: CASSPGTGAYGYTF

v_gene: TRBV4-3
CDR3aa: CASSQGQTNTEAFF

v_gene: TRBV7-9
CDR3aa: CASSLGGDFFSYGYTF